This TCR beta chain was recorded in a study of cytomegalovirus exposure and HLA in healthy donors. Concerning this clone itself: Its matching antigen is unknown.

The PCR contained 60 Vbeta and 13 Jbeta primers. TCRdb's copy holds only in-frame clones and misses some; the assay was immunoSEQ multiplex PCR. The sample yields around 150,000 clones, over 65% seen once. Study-wide results and caveats: As a later analysis showed, a missense DCLRE1C variant was linked to trimming of TCR beta V- and J-genes.

Germline V gene lookup returns CDR1 SEHNR and CDR2 FQNEAQ (reference sequence). V shed 5 bases, J shed 1 base, and the junction held 6 bases outside the gene matches. This CDR3 spans 15 amino acids. The receptor's source is a man aged 40-49 years in good health and CMV-seronegative. Sequenced: PBMCs. The chain joins TRBV7-9 to TRBJ1-1; TRBD1 matches 8 bases. CDR3 sequence reads: CASSSRDRKNTEAFF. In DNA form, the CDR3 reads TGTGCCAGCAGCAGCCGGGACAGGAAGAACACTGAAGCTTTCTTT.